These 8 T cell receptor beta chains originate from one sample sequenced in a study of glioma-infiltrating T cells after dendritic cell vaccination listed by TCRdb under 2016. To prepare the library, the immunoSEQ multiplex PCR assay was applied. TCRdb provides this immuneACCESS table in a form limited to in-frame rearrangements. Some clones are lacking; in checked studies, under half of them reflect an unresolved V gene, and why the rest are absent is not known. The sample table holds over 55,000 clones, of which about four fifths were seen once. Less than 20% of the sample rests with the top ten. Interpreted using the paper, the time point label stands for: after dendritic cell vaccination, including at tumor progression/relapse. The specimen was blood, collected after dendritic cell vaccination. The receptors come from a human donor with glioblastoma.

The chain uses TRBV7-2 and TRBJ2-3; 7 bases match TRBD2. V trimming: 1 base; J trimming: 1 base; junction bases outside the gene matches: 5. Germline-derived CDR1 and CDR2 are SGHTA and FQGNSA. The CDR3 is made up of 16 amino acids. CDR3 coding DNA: TGTGCCAGCAGCTTAGGGAGGGCGGGGGGCACAGATACGCAGTATTTT. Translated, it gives CASSLGRAGGTDTQYF.

CDR3 bases: TGTGCCAGCAGCTTGGTTTATAGTACAGGGGGCGCTGGCAATGAGCAGTTCTTC. Residues: CASSLVYSTGGAGNEQFF. J is TRBJ2-1 and V is TRBV5-4, with 9 nucleotides matching TRBD1. Per the germline V gene, CDR1 is SGHNT and CDR2 is YYREEE (reference sequence). Trimming removed 0 bases from V and 6 bases from J; junction bases left unmatched: 13. The CDR3 is made up of 18 amino acids.

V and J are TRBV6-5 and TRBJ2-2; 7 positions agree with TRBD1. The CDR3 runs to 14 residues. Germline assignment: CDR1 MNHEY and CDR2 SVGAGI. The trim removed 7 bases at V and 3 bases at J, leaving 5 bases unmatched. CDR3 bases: TGTGCCAGCAACCGGGACAGAGACACCGGGGAGCTGTTTTTT. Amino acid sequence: CASNRDRDTGELFF.

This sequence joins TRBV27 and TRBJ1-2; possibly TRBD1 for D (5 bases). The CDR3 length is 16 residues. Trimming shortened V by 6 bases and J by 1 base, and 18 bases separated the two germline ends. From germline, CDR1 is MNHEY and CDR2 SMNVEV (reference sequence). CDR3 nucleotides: TGTGCCAGCAGACAGAGGGAGCGGGGGGGTAACTATGGCTACACCTTC. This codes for CASRQRERGGNYGYTF.

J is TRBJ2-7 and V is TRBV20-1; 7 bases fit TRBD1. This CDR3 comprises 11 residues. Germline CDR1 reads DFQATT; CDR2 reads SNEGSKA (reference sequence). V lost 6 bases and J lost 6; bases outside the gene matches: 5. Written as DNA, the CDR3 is TGCAGTGCAGGACAGGTTTTCGAGCAGTACTTC. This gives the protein CSAGQVFEQYF.

The CDR3 sequence: CAWGQGVNQPQHF. CDR3 nucleotide sequence: TGTGCCTGGGGACAGGGGGTCAATCAGCCCCAGCATTTT. This rearrangement joins TRBV30 to TRBJ1-5; 10 nucleotides agree with TRBD1. Looked up from germline, CDR1 is GTSNPN and CDR2 is SVGIG (reference sequence). The CDR3 consists of 13 residues. V gave up 5 bases and J gave up 3 bases; unmatched junction bases: 1. Supplemented by reference TRBV30 and TRBJ1-5, the full variable domain reads SQTIHQWPATLVQPVGSPLSLECTVEGTSNPNLYWYRQAAGRGLQLLFYSVGIGQISSEVPQNLSASRPQDRQFILSSKKLLLSDSGFYLCAWGQGVNQPQHFGDGTRLSIL.

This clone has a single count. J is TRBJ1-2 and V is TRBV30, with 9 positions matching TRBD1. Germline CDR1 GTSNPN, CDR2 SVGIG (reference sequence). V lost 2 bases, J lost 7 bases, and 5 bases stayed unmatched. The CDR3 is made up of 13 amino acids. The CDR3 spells CAWSPGQGPGYTF. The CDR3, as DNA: TGTGCCTGGAGTCCGGGACAGGGTCCTGGCTACACCTTC.

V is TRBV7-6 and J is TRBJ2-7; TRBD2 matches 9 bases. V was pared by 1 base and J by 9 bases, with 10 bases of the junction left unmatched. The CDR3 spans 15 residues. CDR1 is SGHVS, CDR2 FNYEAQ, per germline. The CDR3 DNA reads TGTGCCAGCAGCTTAGTAGCGGGGGCCCCCGGTGGGCAGTACTTC. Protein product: CASSLVAGAPGGQYF.